These 12 T cell receptor beta chains were sequenced from one sample in a study of identifying expanded T cells in peripheral blood. Some clones are missing from TCRdb's copy, which holds only in-frame ones; the method was immunoSEQ multiplex PCR. The sample consists of some 90,000 clones, around 88% of them appearing once. The sample was blood. The receptors here all came from a person between 18 and 75 years old in good health.

This chain uses TRBV10-2 with TRBJ2-2; D call uncertain. From germline, CDR1 is WSHSY and CDR2 SAAADI. The CDR3 spans 11 residues. Trimming pared 6 bases from V and 5 bases from J, leaving 4 bases between. CDR3 bases: TGCGCCAGCAGCGTAACCGGGGAGCTGTTTTTT. This translates into CASSVTGELFF.

This chain links TRBV6-5 with TRBJ2-5; D possibly corresponds to TRBD1 (6 bases). Germline V gene sequence: CDR1 MNHEY, CDR2 SVGAGI. V lost 3 bases and J 1 base, leaving 9 bases between the germline ends. This CDR3 has 14 amino acids. The CDR3 sequence: CASSYQGPQETQYF. CDR3 DNA: TGTGCCAGCAGTTATCAGGGGCCCCAAGAGACCCAGTACTTC.

The V and J genes are TRBV5-3 and TRBJ1-1, with a weak D call TRBD1 (5 bases). TRBV5-3 is sorted into the ORF group, with uncertain function. There are 17 residues in the CDR3. V was shortened by 0 bases and J by 0 bases, with 15 bases between the two germline ends. The CDR3 loop reads CARSLGGEGSMNTEAFF. The CDR3 DNA follows: TGTGCCAGAAGCTTGGGCGGTGAGGGGTCCATGAACACTGAAGCTTTCTTT.

CDR3 sequence (DNA): TGTGCCAGCAGCCCAAGGACAGGGTGGCGGAACACTGAAGCTTTCTTT. It encodes CASSPRTGWRNTEAFF. J is TRBJ1-1 and V is TRBV11-3; 8 nucleotides agree with TRBD1. The germline CDR1 and CDR2 sequences are SGHNT and YENEEA. V lost 5 bases and J lost 1; bases outside the gene matches: 9. The CDR3 length is 16 residues.

The gene calls are TRBV27 and TRBJ1-2; maybe TRBD1 (6 bases). The CDR3 consists of 17 residues. The V end was cut by 9 bases, the J end by 6 bases, with 29 bases between. Germline V gene lookup returns CDR1 MNHEY and CDR2 SMNVEV (reference sequence). The CDR3 DNA is TGTGCCAGTTTAGAGACCGGGACCCAGGGGCGCAGGAATGGCTACACCTTC. Protein product: CASLETGTQGRRNGYTF.

The V and J genes are TRBV6-6 and TRBJ1-2, with 12 bases matching TRBD1. Germline V gives CDR1 MNHNY, CDR2 SVGAGI (reference sequence). There are 15 residues in the CDR3. V was pared by 2 bases and J by 7 bases, with 5 bases of the junction left unmatched. The CDR3 reads CASSYGTGGYSGYTF. Written as DNA, the CDR3 is TGTGCCAGCAGTTACGGGACAGGGGGCTATAGTGGCTACACCTTC.

The table lists this clone with a few counts. The V call is TRBV21-1, the J call TRBJ1-5. TRBV21-1 is given as a pseudogene. The length of the CDR3 is 14 residues. CDR3 protein: CASGGWPHFRPQHF. The CDR3 region has the DNA TGTGCCAGCGGGGGGTGGCCCCACTTTCGGCCCCAGCATTTT.

This clone was seen more than once but under ten times. This chain joins TRBV28 and TRBJ1-4, with D possibly being TRBD1 (6 bases). V lost 10 bases and J 1 base, leaving 16 bases between the germline ends. CDR1 MDHEN and CDR2 SYDVKM come from the germline V gene. CDR3 length: 15 residues. CDR3 amino acids: CATVGAQGTNEKLFF. The CDR3 region has the DNA TGTGCCACCGTTGGGGCACAGGGAACTAATGAAAAACTGTTTTTT.

This clone appeared once. The chain joins TRBV27 to TRBJ1-1; D possibly corresponds to TRBD1 (5 bases). This CDR3 has 15 residues. Germline-derived CDR1 and CDR2 are MNHEY and SMNVEV (reference sequence). V was clipped by 3 bases and J by 0 bases, with 11 bases between them. The CDR3 loop reads CASSLAGPMNTEAFF. CDR3 sequence (DNA): TGTGCCAGCAGTTTGGCAGGGCCTATGAACACTGAAGCTTTCTTT.

The gene calls are TRBV5-5 and TRBJ1-5; D not certain. CDR1 is SGHKS and CDR2 is YYEKEE in the germline V gene (reference sequence). The CDR3 is 15 amino acids. The V end was cut by 2 bases, the J end by 9 bases, with 18 bases between. The CDR3 spells CASSLQLGPGRPQHF. The CDR3 DNA reads TGTGCCAGCAGCTTACAACTTGGGCCCGGTCGGCCCCAGCATTTT.

The table lists this clone with many counts. The junction does not match germline at one end; this may be a read error. The CDR3 sequence: CASRMAGAGGWNF. DNA of the CDR3: TGTGCCAGCAGGATGGCGGGGGCCGGAGGTTGGAACTTC. The J gene is TRBJ2-4, the V gene TRBV6-5; TRBD2 might be the D (7 bases). CDR1 MNHEY and CDR2 SVGAGI come from the germline V gene. The CDR3 consists of 13 residues.

The CDR3 bases are TGTGCCAGTAGTTCAGGGGGATTGGATGGCTACACCTTC. It translates to CASSSGGLDGYTF. The V call is TRBV19, the J call TRBJ1-2, with 7 bases lining up with TRBD1. Germline-derived CDR1 and CDR2 are LNHDA and SQIVND (reference sequence). J was trimmed by 6 bases and V by 5 bases; bases with no gene match: 6. There are 13 residues in the CDR3. The whole variable domain, remainder taken from reference TRBV19 and TRBJ1-2, is DGGITQSPKYLFRKEGQNVTLSCEQNLNHDAMYWYRQDPGQGLRLIYYSQIVNDFQKGDIAEGYSVSREKKESFPLTVTSAQKNPTAFYLCASSSGGLDGYTFGSGTRLTVV.